Following are 29 T cell receptor beta chains from one sample sequenced in a study of blood T cell repertoires in COVID-19. The repertoire was sequenced with immunoSEQ multiplex PCR; TCRdb's copy has only in-frame clones and lacks some. The data hold some 100,000 clones, with around 81% observed a single time. The sample taken for sequencing was peripheral blood. These receptors were obtained from a man aged 50-59 years with active or convalescent COVID-19.

This clone was seen only a few times. The V call is TRBV29-1, the J call TRBJ2-1, with 9 bases identical to TRBD2. The V segment lost 6 bases and the J segment 1 base; nucleotides outside the gene matches: 19. The V gene's germline CDR1 is SQVTM and CDR2 ANQGSEA. The CDR3 length is 19 residues. This chain's CDR3 is CSVASDRATSGFSYNEQFF. The CDR3 DNA is TGCAGCGTCGCAAGTGACAGGGCTACTAGCGGGTTTTCCTACAATGAGCAGTTCTTC.

The V gene is TRBV5-4, the J gene TRBJ2-2, with 8 bases lining up with TRBD2. The CDR3 extends over 16 amino acids. Losses at the gene ends were 0 bases for V and 3 bases for J; bases not matched to a gene: 4. Germline values: CDR1 SGHNT, CDR2 YYREEE (reference sequence). CDR3 sequence reads: CASSLVLAGHTGELFF. In nucleotides, the CDR3 is TGTGCCAGCAGCTTGGTGCTAGCGGGTCACACCGGGGAGCTGTTTTTT.

The genes are TRBV28 and TRBJ1-2; a possible D gene is TRBD1 (6 bases). With 4 bases removed from V and 3 bases from J, the gap between germline ends came to 24 bases. This CDR3 region has 18 residues. Germline V gene data show CDR1 as MDHEN and CDR2 as SYDVKM. The CDR3, as DNA: TGTGCCAGCAGTTCATCCCTAGGACAGAAACGGTCCGACTATGGCTACACCTTC. Protein: CASSSSLGQKRSDYGYTF.

The V gene is TRBV28, the J gene TRBJ1-2, with D tentatively TRBD1 (5 bases). V was cut by 6 bases and J by 4 bases, with 12 bases left in between. The CDR3 totals 13 residues. Germline-derived CDR1 and CDR2 are MDHEN and SYDVKM. CDR3 bases: TGTGCCAGCAGGGGGGGACCTTCCTATGGCTACACCTTC. This translates into CASRGGPSYGYTF.

The V call is TRBV7-9, the J call TRBJ2-1, with D tentatively TRBD2 (7 bases). The CDR3 covers 15 residues. Per the germline V gene, CDR1 is SEHNR and CDR2 is FQNEAQ (reference sequence). V gave up 2 bases and J gave up 10 bases, with 18 bases separating them. The CDR3 DNA sequence: TGTGCCAGCAGCTTAACGGCGGGGGCCCCCAGGGAGCAGTTCTTC. Translated, it gives CASSLTAGAPREQFF.

The chain joins TRBV12-1 to TRBJ1-5. TRBV12-1 is a known pseudogene. This CDR3 has 13 residues. The CDR3 sequence is CASSFESGQPQHF. In DNA form, the CDR3 reads TGTGCCAGCAGCTTTGAATCCGGTCAGCCCCAGCATTTT.

This chain uses TRBV15 with TRBJ2-1, with 7 bases that match TRBD1. The V and J ends lost 6 bases and 4 bases, in that order; junction bases with no gene match: 3. This CDR3 comprises 13 residues. Germline CDR1 reads LNHNV; CDR2 reads YYDKDF (reference sequence). The CDR3 nucleotides read TGTGCCACCAGGGACAGGAATTACAATGAGCAGTTCTTC. Amino acid sequence: CATRDRNYNEQFF.

The CDR3 loop is CASSQPGLASPQFF. The DNA for the CDR3 is TGTGCCAGCAGCCAACCGGGACTAGCGTCCCCCCAGTTCTTC. The rearrangement joins TRBV7-3 to TRBJ2-1; TRBD2 agrees at 10 bases. V lost 5 bases to trimming and J lost 13 bases; unmatched junction nucleotides: 11. The V gene's germline CDR1 is SGHTA and CDR2 FQGTGA. This CDR3 region has 14 residues.

The V and J genes are TRBV6-1 and TRBJ1-6; D uncertain. The ends were cut back, 2 bases at V and 9 bases at J, with 5 bases in the middle. The germline gives CDR1 MNHNS, CDR2 SASEGT. The CDR3 spans 12 residues. The DNA for the CDR3 is TGTGCCAGCAGTGAAAGGAGTTCACCCCTCCACTTT. It specifies CASSERSSPLHF.

V is TRBV13 and J is TRBJ2-7; a weak D match, TRBD2 (5 bases). Germline V CDR1 and CDR2: PRHDT, FYEKMQ (reference sequence). CDR3 size: 14 residues. V was cut by 5 bases and J by 6 bases, with 17 bases left in between. The chain's CDR3 is CASSPSREASEQYF. CDR3 DNA sequence: TGTGCCAGCAGCCCCAGCCGGGAAGCCTCCGAGCAGTACTTC. Drawing the rest from reference TRBV13 and TRBJ2-7, the complete variable domain is AAGVIQSPRHLIKEKRETATLKCYPIPRHDTVYWYQQGPGQDPQFLISFYEKMQSDKGSIPDRFSAQQFSDYHSELNMSSLELGDSALYFCASSPSREASEQYFGPGTRLTVT.

The chain employs TRBV2 and TRBJ2-4; tentatively, D is TRBD1 (7 bases). Germline CDR1 is SNHLY and CDR2 is FYNNEI. V was trimmed by 5 bases and J by 3 bases, leaving 14 bases between them. CDR3 length equals 15 residues. CDR3 DNA: TGTGCCAGCAGTAACGACAGGGAGGTCAAAAACATTCAGTACTTC. Protein: CASSNDREVKNIQYF.

This chain connects TRBV11-2 to TRBJ1-2, with D hard to call. Per the germline V gene, CDR1 is SGHAT and CDR2 is FQNNGV. Between the trimmed V and J ends, which lost 6 bases and 1 base, there was a span of 9 bases. The CDR3 spans 13 residues. The CDR3 bases are TGTGCCAGCAGTCCTGGACTTAACTATGGCTACACCTTC. Translation gives CASSPGLNYGYTF.

The table lists this clone with a count of one. The chain has TRBV7-3 and TRBJ2-2; no clear D. The CDR3 runs to 16 residues. Germline CDR1 is SGHTA and CDR2 is FQGTGA. Trimming pared 0 bases from V and 1 base from J, leaving 9 bases between. As DNA, the CDR3 is TGTGCCAGCAGCTTAACTCGACTGGGGAACACCGGGGAGCTGTTTTTT. This gives the protein CASSLTRLGNTGELFF.

This sequence joins TRBV6-5 and TRBJ2-5; D call uncertain. Germline V gives CDR1 MNHEY, CDR2 SVGAGI. The CDR3 contains 12 residues. Trimming pared 2 bases from V and 5 bases from J, leaving 6 bases between. CDR3 sequence reads: CASSYNRETQYF. CDR3 sequence (DNA): TGTGCCAGCAGTTACAACCGGGAGACCCAGTACTTC.

The V gene is TRBV24-1, the J gene TRBJ2-1; 8 bases map to TRBD2. With V trimmed by 4 bases and J by 0 bases, 4 bases remained unmatched. There are 16 residues in the CDR3. Germline V gene sequence: CDR1 KGHDR, CDR2 SFDVKD. CDR3 DNA sequence: TGTGCCACCAGTGACACTAGCGGAAGCTCCTACAATGAGCAGTTCTTC. It codes for CATSDTSGSSYNEQFF.

The V gene is TRBV7-9, the J gene TRBJ2-2; 8 positions agree with TRBD1. CDR1 and CDR2 from the germline V gene are SEHNR and FQNEAQ (reference sequence). The CDR3 covers 15 residues. J was trimmed by 6 bases and V by 3 bases; bases with no gene match: 6. Written as DNA, the CDR3 is TGTGCCAGCAGCTTCCCAGGGGGCTTCTCCGGGGAGCTGTTTTTT. Its protein product is CASSFPGGFSGELFF.

This clone was found a few times. This chain's CDR3 is CASSFLFSGANVLTF. The DNA of the CDR3 is TGTGCCAGCAGTTTTCTTTTTTCTGGGGCCAACGTCCTGACTTTC. The chain recombines TRBV28 with TRBJ2-6; D not resolved. Germline V lookup: CDR1 MDHEN, CDR2 SYDVKM. The CDR3 runs 15 residues. Trimming removed 3 bases from V and 1 base from J, with 7 bases in between.

This chain links TRBV28 with TRBJ1-2; possible D gene TRBD1, 5 bases. The CDR3 runs to 12 residues. The V gene's germline CDR1 is MDHEN and CDR2 SYDVKM. The V end was cut by 10 bases, the J end by 1 base, with 10 bases between. CDR3 coding DNA: TGTGCCACGGGGGGATTTAACTATGGCTACACCTTC. Protein product: CATGGFNYGYTF.

The chain is built from TRBV11-2 and TRBJ2-7; TRBD2 matches at 8 bases. The CDR3 has 16 amino acids. Per the germline V gene, CDR1 is SGHAT and CDR2 is FQNNGV. V trimming: 3 bases; J trimming: 2 bases; junction bases outside the gene matches: 9. The CDR3 coding sequence is TGTGCCAGCAGCTTCCTCGGGGGGGTGGGACCCTACGAGCAGTACTTC. It encodes CASSFLGGVGPYEQYF.

CDR3 coding DNA: TGTGCCAGCACCTCACGGGGGTACAACTATGGCTACACCTTC. It translates to CASTSRGYNYGYTF. The chain links TRBV11-2 to TRBJ1-2; possibly TRBD1 for D (5 bases). The CDR3 consists of 14 residues. V was cut by 7 bases and J by 2 bases, with 14 bases left in between. Germline V gives CDR1 SGHAT, CDR2 FQNNGV.

This clone was detected only a few times. The chain has TRBV6-6 and TRBJ2-1; possible D gene TRBD1, 6 bases. V lost 2 bases and J 13 bases, leaving 9 bases between the germline ends. Per germline, CDR1 MNHNY and CDR2 SVGAGI (reference sequence). The CDR3 is 11 amino acids. This CDR3 reads CASSYGQRQFF. Here the CDR3 DNA reads TGTGCCAGCAGTTACGGACAGAGACAGTTCTTC.

V and J are TRBV5-1 and TRBJ2-3; the match to TRBD2 covers 12 bases. Unmatched junction bases numbered 8, after V lost 2 bases and J lost 4 bases. Germline values: CDR1 SGHRS, CDR2 YFSETQ. The CDR3 covers 17 residues. The CDR3 DNA reads as TGCGCCAGCAGCTTTGGGATTTCTAGCGGGAGGGCAGATACGCAGTATTTT. Protein product: CASSFGISSGRADTQYF.

This chain uses TRBV6-5 with TRBJ1-2; 8 bases are a match to TRBD1. The CDR3 loop spans 14 amino acids. The J segment lost 7 bases and the V segment lost 5 bases, leaving 9 bases of the junction unmatched. Germline values: CDR1 MNHEY, CDR2 SVGAGI. CDR3 in DNA: TGTGCCAGCAGTCTGGACAGGGTTACCGGTGGCTACACCTTC. This gives the protein CASSLDRVTGGYTF.

The J gene is TRBJ2-1, the V gene TRBV11-2; the D is unclear. The CDR3 is made up of 12 amino acids. Trimming took 5 bases from V and 8 from J, leaving 10 bases between them. The germline CDR1 and CDR2 sequences are SGHAT and FQNNGV. CDR3 DNA: TGTGCCAGCAGCCACATTCAGGATGAGCAGTTCTTC. Its translation is CASSHIQDEQFF.

The V and J genes are TRBV3-1 (or the pseudogene TRBV3-2) and TRBJ2-5, with 11 nucleotides matching TRBD2. Germline CDR1 is LGHDT and CDR2 is YNNKEL (reference sequence). The CDR3 has 15 amino acids. Losses at the gene ends were 3 bases for V and 5 bases for J; bases not matched to a gene: 5. CDR3 sequence (DNA): TGTGCCAGCAGCCACTTGACTAGCGGGACGGAGACCCAGTACTTC. This encodes CASSHLTSGTETQYF.

This chain links TRBV5-6 with TRBJ1-2; D might be TRBD1 (6 bases). The germline CDR1 and CDR2 sequences are SGHDT and YYEEEE. V was trimmed by 3 bases and J by 8 bases, leaving 17 bases between them. The CDR3 runs to 14 residues. CDR3 in DNA: TGTGCCAGCAGCTCCCCGGCGGGGGGCTTAGGCTACACCTTC. This gives the protein CASSSPAGGLGYTF.

Many counts were recorded for this clone. V gene TRBV7-6 combines with J gene TRBJ2-2; unclear D gene. CDR3 size: 16 residues. CDR1 is SGHVS and CDR2 is FNYEAQ in the germline V gene. Deletions cut 1 base from V and 0 bases from J, with 9 bases between. This CDR3 is CASSLVVSTNTGELFF. CDR3 DNA sequence: TGTGCCAGCAGCTTAGTTGTATCTACGAACACCGGGGAGCTGTTTTTT.

This rearrangement joins TRBV7-9 to TRBJ1-3; no clear D. V lost 1 base and J lost 2, with 9 bases in between. In germline, CDR1 is SEHNR, CDR2 FQNEAQ (reference sequence). The CDR3 is 15 amino acids. CDR3 protein: CASSLEGGTGNTIYF. Here the CDR3 DNA reads TGTGCCAGCAGCTTAGAAGGAGGAACTGGAAACACCATATATTTT.

Comment on this clone: An end of the junction differs from the germline gene, which may be a read error. The chain carries TRBV7-7 and TRBJ2-5; D unclear. This CDR3 has 12 amino acids. Germline values: CDR1 SSHAT, CDR2 FNYEAQ (reference sequence). Here the CDR3 reads CASSPSGETQYF. The CDR3 nucleotides read TGTGCTAGCAGCCCCTCGGGAGAGACCCAGTACTTC.